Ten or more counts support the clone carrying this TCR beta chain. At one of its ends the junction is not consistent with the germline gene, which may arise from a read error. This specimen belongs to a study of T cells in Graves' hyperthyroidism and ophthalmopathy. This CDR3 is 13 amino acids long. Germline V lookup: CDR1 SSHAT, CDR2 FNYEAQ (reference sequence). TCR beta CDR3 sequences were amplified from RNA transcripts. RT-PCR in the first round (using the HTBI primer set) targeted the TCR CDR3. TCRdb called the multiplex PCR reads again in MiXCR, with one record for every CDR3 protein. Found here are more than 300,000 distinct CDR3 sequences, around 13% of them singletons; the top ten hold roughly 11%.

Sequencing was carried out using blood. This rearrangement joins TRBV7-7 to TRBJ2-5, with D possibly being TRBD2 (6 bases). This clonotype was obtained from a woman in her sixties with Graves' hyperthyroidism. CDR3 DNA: TGTGCTAGCAGCACGGACTATCAAGAGACCCAGTACTTC. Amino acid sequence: CASSTDYQETQYF. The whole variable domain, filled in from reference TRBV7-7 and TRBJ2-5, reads GAGVSQSPRYKVTKRGQDVTLRCDPISSHATLYWYQQALGQGPEFLTYFNYEAQPDKSGLPSDRFSAERPEGSISTLTIQRTEQRDSAMYRCASSTDYQETQYFGPGTRLLVL.